These 18 T cell receptor beta chains came from one sample sequenced in a study of T-cell reconstitution after alpha-beta-depleted transplantation in children. Preparation of the TCRbeta library involved a method that used unique molecular identifiers. One entry per CDR3 protein, called by TCRdb with MiXCR from the PCR reads. This table has about 580,000 distinct CDR3 sequences, approximately 22% appearing once. Material: PBMCs, mostly from graft donor cells, obtained 360 days after TCRalphabeta/CD19-depleted stem cell transplant. The receptors stem from a boy under three years old who had a stem cell transplant for acute myeloid leukemia, so the T cells may come from the graft donor.

This clonotype was detected a few times. The chain recombines TRBV5-1 with TRBJ1-4, with no clear D. The CDR3 runs to 12 residues. Germline V gives CDR1 SGHRS, CDR2 YFSETQ. Trimming took 0 bases from V and 8 from J, leaving 5 bases between them. The CDR3 bases are TGCGCCAGCAGCTTGGACACCGAAAAACTGTTTTTT. It yields the protein CASSLDTEKLFF.

The chain couples TRBV19 to TRBJ2-3; 11 bases agree with TRBD2. After removal of 5 bases from V and 0 bases from J, the junction contained 10 bases not matched to a gene. The CDR3 is 18 residues long. Germline V gives CDR1 LNHDA, CDR2 SQIVND (reference sequence). For the CDR3, the DNA is TGTGCCAGTAGTGGTACTAGCGGGAGAAGGAAGAGCACAGATACGCAGTATTTT. Its protein is CASSGTSGRRKSTDTQYF.

In its sample, this clonotype was seen a few times. The J gene is TRBJ2-3, the V gene TRBV20-1, with D perhaps matching TRBD1 or TRBD2 (5 bases each). The V end was cut by 5 bases, the J end by 2 bases, with 14 bases between. Germline V gene data show CDR1 as DFQATT and CDR2 as SNEGSKA (reference sequence). The CDR3 contains 14 residues. CDR3 protein: CSAPGTASTDTQYF. The DNA of the CDR3 is TGCAGTGCTCCCGGGACCGCCTCCACAGATACGCAGTATTTT.

V is TRBV7-2 and J is TRBJ2-3, with 8 bases aligning to TRBD1. Germline assignment: CDR1 SGHTA and CDR2 FQGNSA. The CDR3 has 16 amino acids. J lost 0 bases, V lost 3 bases, and 5 bases had no gene match. The CDR3: CASSFQGAGSTDTQYF. DNA for the CDR3: TGTGCCAGCAGCTTTCAGGGGGCAGGGAGCACAGATACGCAGTATTTT.

V is TRBV20-1 and J is TRBJ1-1, with D uncertain. V lost 3 bases and J lost 3, with 11 bases in between. CDR3 length: 13 residues. Germline V gene sequence: CDR1 DFQATT, CDR2 SNEGSKA (reference sequence). The CDR3 nucleotides are TGCAGTGCTAGGGATATGGTTGACACTGAAGCTTTCTTT. This codes for CSARDMVDTEAFF.

This clonotype turned up a few times. CDR3 nucleotides: TGTGCCAGCAGCTTACGTCCCGGGACCGCCTACGAGCAGTACTTC. Its translation: CASSLRPGTAYEQYF. The chain combines TRBV7-2 with TRBJ2-7; the D gene could be TRBD1 or TRBD2 (5 bases each). Trimming shortened V by 2 bases and J by 2 bases, and 13 bases separated the two germline ends. The CDR3 sequence is 15 residues long. Germline CDR1 and CDR2: SGHTA and FQGNSA.

The chain combines TRBV6-1 with TRBJ1-2, with TRBD1 matching 9 bases. Germline-derived CDR1 and CDR2 are MNHNS and SASEGT. The CDR3 consists of 15 residues. J lost 5 bases, V lost 6 bases, and 10 bases had no gene match. CDR3 residues: CASSFTGTGSYGYTF. CDR3 sequence (DNA): TGTGCCAGCAGCTTCACCGGGACAGGGAGTTATGGCTACACCTTC.

On this clonotype: A much larger clone is a single base away; this may be a read error. This chain uses TRBV20-1 with TRBJ1-5, with 7 bases fitting TRBD1. CDR1 and CDR2 (germline): DFQATT, SNEGSKA (reference sequence). CDR3 length equals 15 residues. The CDR3, as DNA: TGCTGTGCTAGAGCTGGGAACAGGGGTGGCCAGCCCCAGCATTTT. It translates to CCARAGNRGGQPQHF.

The chain combines TRBV12-3 or TRBV12-4 with TRBJ2-5; D is ambiguous. V was pared by 3 bases and J by 5 bases, with 16 bases between. There are 15 residues in the CDR3. CDR3 in DNA: TGTGCCAGCAGTTTCCACTCTCCCTTAAGGGAGACCCAGTACTTC. This gives the protein CASSFHSPLRETQYF.

This clonotype was counted ten times or more. This chain connects TRBV2 to TRBJ1-1; 7 bases line up with TRBD1. From germline, CDR1 is SNHLY and CDR2 FYNNEI. The J segment lost 6 bases and the V segment lost 8 bases, leaving 12 bases of the junction unmatched. The CDR3 loop spans 14 amino acids. CDR3 amino acids: CASPTRQGPSEAFF. In DNA form, the CDR3 reads TGTGCCAGCCCCACGAGACAGGGTCCCTCTGAAGCTTTCTTT.

This clonotype was found many times. The chain recombines TRBV4-1 with TRBJ2-1; 12 bases agree with TRBD1. This CDR3 is built from 17 residues. Germline V gene lookup returns CDR1 MGHRA and CDR2 YSYEKL. Trimming took 4 bases from V and 1 from J; bases not matched to a gene: 5. The CDR3 DNA follows: TGCGCCAGCAGCCCGCAGGGACAGGGGGCTTCCTACAATGAGCAGTTCTTC. Protein: CASSPQGQGASYNEQFF.

The CDR3 region is CSASQLITASDTQYF. In nucleotides, the CDR3 is TGCAGTGCCAGCCAACTTATAACCGCCTCAGATACGCAGTATTTT. The rearrangement links TRBV20-1 to TRBJ2-3; D remains unclear. The CDR3 loop spans 15 amino acids. The germline V and J ends were trimmed by 6 bases and 4 bases, with 20 bases remaining between them. The germline gives CDR1 DFQATT, CDR2 SNEGSKA (reference sequence).

The table lists this clonotype with a few counts. The chain couples TRBV6-5 to TRBJ2-3; TRBD2 matches 7 bases. Germline lookup yields CDR1 MNHEY and CDR2 SVGAGI. Trimming cost V 2 bases and J 2 bases; bases outside gene matches: 7. The CDR3 length is 16 residues. Written as DNA, the CDR3 is TGTGCCAGCAGTTACCATAGCGGGTCGGTCACAGATACGCAGTATTTT. Translation: CASSYHSGSVTDTQYF.

This clonotype has a count of ten or more. The V gene is TRBV29-1, the J gene TRBJ2-1, with a weak D call TRBD2 (7 bases). The germline gives CDR1 SQVTM, CDR2 ANQGSEA. V lost 7 bases and J lost 5, with 18 bases in between. The CDR3 consists of 14 residues. The CDR3 loop reads CSAQRGGGNNEQFF. The CDR3 region has the DNA TGCAGCGCCCAAAGGGGGGGGGGAAACAATGAGCAGTTCTTC.

V usage is TRBV18 and J usage is TRBJ1-1; D remains unclear. The V and J ends lost 2 bases and 1 base respectively, with 8 bases between them. Looked up from germline, CDR1 is KGHSH and CDR2 is LQKENI. The CDR3 is made up of 14 amino acids. As DNA, the CDR3 is TGTGCCAGCTCACCAGGGTCCTCGAACACTGAAGCTTTCTTT. This gives the protein CASSPGSSNTEAFF. Together with reference TRBV18 and TRBJ1-1, the CDR3 gives the full variable domain: NAGVMQNPRHLVRRRGQEARLRCSPMKGHSHVYWYRQLPEEGLKFMVYLQKENIIDESGMPKERFSAEFPKEGPSILRIQQVVRGDSAAYFCASSPGSSNTEAFFGQGTRLTVV.

This clonotype was observed at least ten times. V usage is TRBV12-3 or TRBV12-4 and J usage is TRBJ2-7; TRBD1 matches at 9 bases. The length of the CDR3 is 15 residues. V shed 2 bases, J shed 2 bases, and the junction held 4 bases outside the gene matches. The CDR3 nucleotides read TGTGCCAGCAGTTTACTCGGGACAGGGCCCTACGAGCAGTACTTC. This codes for CASSLLGTGPYEQYF.

The chain carries TRBV20-1 and TRBJ2-2, with TRBD2 matching 9 bases. CDR1 DFQATT and CDR2 SNEGSKA come from the germline V gene (reference sequence). The CDR3 spans 16 residues. V shed 4 bases, J shed 0 bases, and the junction held 6 bases outside the gene matches. The chain's CDR3 is CSAIVAGVPNTGELFF. Written as DNA, the CDR3 is TGCAGTGCTATAGTAGCGGGGGTCCCGAACACCGGGGAGCTGTTTTTT.

The chain uses TRBV6-5 and TRBJ2-1, with a tentative D call TRBD2 (6 bases). Germline CDR1 is MNHEY and CDR2 is SVGAGI. The CDR3 consists of 16 residues. The V gene lost 2 bases and the J gene lost 3 bases, with 14 bases spanning the gap. DNA for the CDR3: TGTGCCAGCAGTTACCTGGGGCAGGGAGGCTACAATGAGCAGTTCTTC. It yields the protein CASSYLGQGGYNEQFF.